The following is a T cell receptor beta chain sequence with its context. This sample stems from a study of blood T cell repertoires in COVID-19. Turning to the study itself: T cells, B-cell-depleted T cells, or PBMCs supplied cDNA or gDNA.

Germline lookup yields CDR1 SEHNR and CDR2 FQNEAQ (reference sequence). The CDR3 is 13 amino acids. Trimming stripped 5 bases from V and 6 bases from J, with 13 bases between. In the study's own analysis: Cell counts per sample came from amplifying reference gene primers. Profiling relied on immunoSEQ multiplex PCR, and the TCRdb table lists in-frame clones only, not all of them. V, J and clone size derive from that table, while D and trimming were established from the DNA sequence. The sample consists of tens of thousands of clones, more than 60% of them appearing once. The chain employs TRBV7-9 and TRBJ1-1; the D is unclear. Material: peripheral blood. The sequence was obtained from a woman over 75 with active or convalescent COVID-19. The CDR3, as DNA: TGTGCCAGCAGCCTGCGACTCGGCGCTGAAGCTTTCTTT. It is translated as CASSLRLGAEAFF. Together with reference TRBV7-9 and TRBJ1-1, the CDR3 gives the full variable domain: DTGVSQNPRHKITKRGQNVTFRCDPISEHNRLYWYRQTLGQGPEFLTYFQNEAQLEKSRLLSDRFSAERPKGSFSTLEIQRTEQGDSAMYLCASSLRLGAEAFFGQGTRLTVV.